This T cell receptor (beta chain) originates from a study of control samples from healthy donors and cancer patients (dated by TCRdb to 2020 to 2022). Reading the germline V gene gives CDR1 KGHSH and CDR2 LQKENI. V and J lose 2 bases and 0 bases, and a span of 14 bases separates them. The CDR3 goes from the cysteine to the phenylalanine over 17 residues. The only DNA kept is the CDR3, 51 bases in frame from the first base. The receptor library was made with the immunoSEQ multiplex PCR assay. TCRdb obtained this table from immuneACCESS and retained in-frame rearrangements with V and J assigned. These tables miss some clones; where compared with another copy, unresolved V genes account for less than half of the shortfall, and the remainder is unexplained. Here the sample has 80,000 to 100,000 clones; roughly 92% occur a single time. The biggest ten clones account for approximately 3% of the sample.

As regards this clone: The antigen it binds to is not known. Per-base qualities were not stored, and no clone one base away is much larger.

The receptor was derived from a human donor in good health. The donor label of this sample is uncertain. This chain joins TRBV18 to TRBJ1-3; the D gene is unclear. Sample: blood. CDR3 sequence: CASSPGRSWTSGNTIYF. The nucleotides are TGTGCCAGCTCACCAGGACGGAGTTGGACCTCTGGAAACACCATATATTTT.